This T cell receptor beta chain was sequenced for a study of blood T cell repertoires in COVID-19. Study-level information: Italy, Spain and the United States were the sources of the convalescent and acute COVID-19 samples. T cells, B-cell-depleted T cells, or PBMCs supplied cDNA or gDNA.

Assay used: immunoSEQ multiplex PCR; TCRdb lists only in-frame clones, some missing. This sample has roughly 120,000 clones, with roughly nine tenths found just once. This clone was recorded a few times. The CDR3 runs 15 residues. J was trimmed by 1 base and V by 4 bases; bases with no gene match: 6. Germline V gene sequence: CDR1 SGHNT, CDR2 YYREEE (reference sequence). The sample taken for sequencing was peripheral blood. V and J are TRBV5-4 and TRBJ2-7, with TRBD1 matching over 9 bases. The clonotype comes from a man between 65 and 85 years old who had recovered from COVID-19. CDR3 loop: CASSRPGQGSYEQYF. The CDR3 DNA is TGTGCCAGCAGCAGGCCGGGACAGGGATCCTACGAGCAGTACTTC.